The clone carrying this TCR beta chain appeared many times. Multiplex PCR with BIOMED2 TRB-A/B primer pools amplified TRB rearrangements. TCRdb re-analysed the multiplex PCR reads in MiXCR, keeping a single row per CDR3 protein. The sample holds 13,000 or so distinct CDR3 sequences; 25% are singletons and the top ten take around 4%. The entry originates in a study of T and B cells in COVID-19 patients. Trimming removed 4 bases from V and 0 bases from J, with 9 bases in between. The CDR3 has 14 amino acids. The germline V gene encodes CDR1 SGHRS and CDR2 YFSETQ. Each TRB amplification used about 250-550 ng of genomic DNA from blood.

The rearrangement links TRBV5-1 to TRBJ2-3; no reliable D call. The clonotype originates from a human donor who had recovered from COVID-19. What was sequenced was blood. CDR3 region: CASSPYLSTDTQYF. The CDR3 DNA sequence: TGCGCCAGCAGCCCCTACCTTAGCACAGATACGCAGTATTTT.